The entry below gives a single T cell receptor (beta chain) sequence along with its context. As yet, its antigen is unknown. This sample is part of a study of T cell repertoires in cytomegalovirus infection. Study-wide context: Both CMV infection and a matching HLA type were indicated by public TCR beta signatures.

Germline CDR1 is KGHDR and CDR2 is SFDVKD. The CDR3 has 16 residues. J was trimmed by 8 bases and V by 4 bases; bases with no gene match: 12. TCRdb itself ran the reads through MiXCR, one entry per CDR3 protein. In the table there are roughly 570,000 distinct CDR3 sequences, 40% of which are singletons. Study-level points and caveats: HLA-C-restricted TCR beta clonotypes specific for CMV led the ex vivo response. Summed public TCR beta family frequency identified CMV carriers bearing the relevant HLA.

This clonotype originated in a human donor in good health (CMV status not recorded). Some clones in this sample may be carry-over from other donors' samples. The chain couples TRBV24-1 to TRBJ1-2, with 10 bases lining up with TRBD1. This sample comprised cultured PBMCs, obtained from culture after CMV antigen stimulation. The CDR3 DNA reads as TGTGCCACCAGTGACTCCGGGACAGGGGTTTCGGACGGCTACACCTTC. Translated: CATSDSGTGVSDGYTF.